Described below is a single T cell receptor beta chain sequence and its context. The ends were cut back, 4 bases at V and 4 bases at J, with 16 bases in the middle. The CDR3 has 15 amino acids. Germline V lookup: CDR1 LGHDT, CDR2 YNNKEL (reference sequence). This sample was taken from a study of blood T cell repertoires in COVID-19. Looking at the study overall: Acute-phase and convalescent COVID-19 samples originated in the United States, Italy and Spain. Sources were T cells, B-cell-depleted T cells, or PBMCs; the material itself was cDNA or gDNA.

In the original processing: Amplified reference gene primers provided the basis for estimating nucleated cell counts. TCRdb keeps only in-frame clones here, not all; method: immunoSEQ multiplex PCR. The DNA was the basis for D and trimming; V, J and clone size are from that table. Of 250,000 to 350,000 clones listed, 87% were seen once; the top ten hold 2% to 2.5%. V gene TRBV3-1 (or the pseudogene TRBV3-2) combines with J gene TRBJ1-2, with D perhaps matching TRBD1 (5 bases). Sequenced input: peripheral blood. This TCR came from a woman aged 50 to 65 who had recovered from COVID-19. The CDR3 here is CASSPSGPLGYGYTF. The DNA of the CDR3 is TGTGCCAGCAGCCCCTCAGGGCCGCTGGGCTATGGCTACACCTTC.